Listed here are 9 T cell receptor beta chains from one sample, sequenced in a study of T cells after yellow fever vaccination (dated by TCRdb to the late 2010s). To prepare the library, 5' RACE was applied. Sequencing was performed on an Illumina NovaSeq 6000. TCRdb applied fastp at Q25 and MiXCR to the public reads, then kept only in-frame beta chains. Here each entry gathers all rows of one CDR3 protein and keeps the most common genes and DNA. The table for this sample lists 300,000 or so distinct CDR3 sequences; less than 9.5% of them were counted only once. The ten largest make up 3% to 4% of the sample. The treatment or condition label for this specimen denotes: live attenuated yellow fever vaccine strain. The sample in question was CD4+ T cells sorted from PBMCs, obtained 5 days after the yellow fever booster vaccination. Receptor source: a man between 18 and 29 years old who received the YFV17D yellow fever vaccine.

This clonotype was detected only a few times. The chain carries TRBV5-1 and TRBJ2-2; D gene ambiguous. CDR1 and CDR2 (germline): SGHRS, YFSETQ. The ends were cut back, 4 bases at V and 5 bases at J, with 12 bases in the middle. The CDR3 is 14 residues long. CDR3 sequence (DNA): TGCGCCAGCAGCCTGAGGACGGAGACCGGGGAGCTGTTTTTT. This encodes CASSLRTETGELFF.

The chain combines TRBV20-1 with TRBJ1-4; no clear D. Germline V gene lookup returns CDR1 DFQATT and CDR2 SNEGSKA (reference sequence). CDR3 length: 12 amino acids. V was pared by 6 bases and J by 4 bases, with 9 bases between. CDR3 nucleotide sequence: TGCAGTGCCGTAGGACTTAATGAAAAACTGTTTTTT. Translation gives CSAVGLNEKLFF.

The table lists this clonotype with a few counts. The CDR3 nucleotides are TGTGCCAGCAGCTACGTTGAGGGAGAGACCCAGTACTTC. Its protein is CASSYVEGETQYF. The gene calls are TRBV7-2 and TRBJ2-5; D is perhaps TRBD2 (5 bases). The V gene lost 4 bases and the J gene lost 4 bases, with 10 bases spanning the gap. Germline CDR1 is SGHTA and CDR2 is FQGNSA. This CDR3 has 13 amino acids.

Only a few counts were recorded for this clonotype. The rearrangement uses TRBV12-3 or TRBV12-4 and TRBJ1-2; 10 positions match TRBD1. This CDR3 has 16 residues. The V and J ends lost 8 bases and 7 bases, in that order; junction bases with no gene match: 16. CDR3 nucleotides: TGTGCCAGCGGTACGCAGTCCGGGACAGGGGCTGGTGGCTACACCTTC. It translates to CASGTQSGTGAGGYTF.

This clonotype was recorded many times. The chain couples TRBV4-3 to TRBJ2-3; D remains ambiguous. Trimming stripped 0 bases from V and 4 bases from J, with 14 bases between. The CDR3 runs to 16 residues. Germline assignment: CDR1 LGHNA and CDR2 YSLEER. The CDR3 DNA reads TGCGCCAGCAGCCAAGACATAAATACAGCTTCAGATACGCAGTATTTT. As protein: CASSQDINTASDTQYF.

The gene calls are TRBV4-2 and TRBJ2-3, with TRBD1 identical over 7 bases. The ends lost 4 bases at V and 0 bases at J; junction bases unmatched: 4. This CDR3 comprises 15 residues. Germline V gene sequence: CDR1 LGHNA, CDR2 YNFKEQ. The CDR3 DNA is TGTGCCAGCAGCCCGCTGACAGGGAGCACAGATACGCAGTATTTT. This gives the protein CASSPLTGSTDTQYF.

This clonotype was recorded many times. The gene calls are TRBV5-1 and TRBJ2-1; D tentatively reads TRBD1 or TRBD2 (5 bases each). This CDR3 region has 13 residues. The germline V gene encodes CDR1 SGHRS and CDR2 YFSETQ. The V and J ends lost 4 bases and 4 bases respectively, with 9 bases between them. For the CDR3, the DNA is TGCGCCAGCAGCATATGGGGGTACAATGAGCAGTTCTTC. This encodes CASSIWGYNEQFF.

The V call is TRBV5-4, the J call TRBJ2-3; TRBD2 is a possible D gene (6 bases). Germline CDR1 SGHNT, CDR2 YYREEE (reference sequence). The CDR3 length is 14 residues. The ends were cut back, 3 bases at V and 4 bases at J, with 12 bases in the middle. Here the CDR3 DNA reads TGTGCCAGCAGCTGGGCGGGGAGACCAGATACGCAGTATTTT. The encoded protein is CASSWAGRPDTQYF.

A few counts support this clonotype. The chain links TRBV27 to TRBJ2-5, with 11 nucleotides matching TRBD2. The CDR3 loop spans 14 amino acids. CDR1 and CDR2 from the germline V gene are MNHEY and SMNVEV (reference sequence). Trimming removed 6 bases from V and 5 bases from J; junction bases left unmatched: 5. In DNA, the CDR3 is TGTGCCAGCAGACTAGCGGGGGCGAGGGAGACCCAGTACTTC. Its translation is CASRLAGARETQYF.